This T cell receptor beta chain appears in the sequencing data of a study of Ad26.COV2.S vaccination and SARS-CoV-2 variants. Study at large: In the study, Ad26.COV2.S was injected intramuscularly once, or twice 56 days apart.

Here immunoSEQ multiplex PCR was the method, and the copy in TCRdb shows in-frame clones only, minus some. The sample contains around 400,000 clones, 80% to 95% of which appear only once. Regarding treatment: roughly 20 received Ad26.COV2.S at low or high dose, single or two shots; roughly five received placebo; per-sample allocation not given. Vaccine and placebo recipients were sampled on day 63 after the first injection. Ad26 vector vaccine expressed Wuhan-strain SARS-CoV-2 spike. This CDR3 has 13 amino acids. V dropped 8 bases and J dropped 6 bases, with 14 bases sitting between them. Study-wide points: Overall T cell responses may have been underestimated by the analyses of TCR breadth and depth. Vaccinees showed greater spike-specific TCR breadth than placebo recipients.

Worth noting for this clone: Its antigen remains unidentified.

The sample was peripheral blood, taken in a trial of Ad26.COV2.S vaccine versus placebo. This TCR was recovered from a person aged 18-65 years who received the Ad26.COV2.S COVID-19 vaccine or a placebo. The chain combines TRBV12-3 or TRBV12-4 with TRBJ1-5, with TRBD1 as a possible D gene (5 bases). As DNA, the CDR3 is TGTGCCAGCCAGACAGCAGGGCCTCAGCCCCAGCATTTT. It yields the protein CASQTAGPQPQHF.